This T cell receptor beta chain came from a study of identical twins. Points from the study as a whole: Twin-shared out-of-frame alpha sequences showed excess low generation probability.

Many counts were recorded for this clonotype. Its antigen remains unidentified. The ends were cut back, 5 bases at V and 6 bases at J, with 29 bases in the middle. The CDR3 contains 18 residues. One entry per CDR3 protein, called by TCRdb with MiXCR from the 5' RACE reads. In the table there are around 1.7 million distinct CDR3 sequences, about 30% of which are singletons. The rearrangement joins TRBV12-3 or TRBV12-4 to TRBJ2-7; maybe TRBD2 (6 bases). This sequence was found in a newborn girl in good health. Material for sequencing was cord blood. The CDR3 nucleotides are TGTGCCAGCAGTCCTCGTGGACTACTTGGCCGCCCTGCGGGCGAGCAGTACTTC. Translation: CASSPRGLLGRPAGEQYF.